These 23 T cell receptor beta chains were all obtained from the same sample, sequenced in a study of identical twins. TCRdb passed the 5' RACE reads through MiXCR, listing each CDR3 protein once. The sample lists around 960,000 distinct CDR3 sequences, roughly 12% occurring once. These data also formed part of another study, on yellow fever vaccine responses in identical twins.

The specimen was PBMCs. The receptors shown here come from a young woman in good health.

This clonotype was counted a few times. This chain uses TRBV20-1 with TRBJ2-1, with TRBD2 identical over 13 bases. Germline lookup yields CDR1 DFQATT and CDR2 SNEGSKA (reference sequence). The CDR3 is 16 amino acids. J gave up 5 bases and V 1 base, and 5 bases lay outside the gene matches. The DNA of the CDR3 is TGCAGTGCTAGAGGGCGACTAGCGGGAGGTAACAATGAGCAGTTCTTC. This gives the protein CSARGRLAGGNNEQFF.

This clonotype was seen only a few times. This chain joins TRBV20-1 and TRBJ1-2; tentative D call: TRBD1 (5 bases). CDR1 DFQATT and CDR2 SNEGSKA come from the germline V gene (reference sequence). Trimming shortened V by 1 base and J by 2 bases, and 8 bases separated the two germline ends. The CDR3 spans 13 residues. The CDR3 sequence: CSARGDENYGYTF. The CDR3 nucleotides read TGCAGTGCTAGAGGGGACGAAAACTATGGCTACACCTTC.

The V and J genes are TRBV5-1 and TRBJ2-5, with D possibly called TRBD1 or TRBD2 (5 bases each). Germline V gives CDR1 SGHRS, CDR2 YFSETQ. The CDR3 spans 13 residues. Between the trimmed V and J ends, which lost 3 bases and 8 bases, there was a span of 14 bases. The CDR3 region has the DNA TGCGCCAGCAGCTCGGGCACAGGAGGTACCCAGTACTTC. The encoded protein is CASSSGTGGTQYF. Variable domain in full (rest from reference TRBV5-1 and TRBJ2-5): KAGVTQTPRYLIKTRGQQVTLSCSPISGHRSVSWYQQTPGQGLQFLFEYFSETQRNKGNFPGRFSGRQFSNSRSEMNVSTLELGDSALYLCASSSGTGGTQYFGPGTRLLVL.

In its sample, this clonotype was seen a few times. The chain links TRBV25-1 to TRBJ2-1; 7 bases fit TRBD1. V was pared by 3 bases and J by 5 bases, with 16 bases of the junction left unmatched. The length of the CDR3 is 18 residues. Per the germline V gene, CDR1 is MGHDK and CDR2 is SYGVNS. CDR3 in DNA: TGTGCCAGCAGTGATTCAAAGAGACAGGGTATGAACCACAATGAGCAGTTCTTC. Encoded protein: CASSDSKRQGMNHNEQFF.

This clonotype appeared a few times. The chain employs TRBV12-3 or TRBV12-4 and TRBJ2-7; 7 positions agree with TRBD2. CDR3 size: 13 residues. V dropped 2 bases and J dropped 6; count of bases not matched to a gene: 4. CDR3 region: CASSLILAGEQYV. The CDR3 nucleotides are TGTGCCAGCAGTTTAATCTTAGCGGGCGAGCAGTACGTC.

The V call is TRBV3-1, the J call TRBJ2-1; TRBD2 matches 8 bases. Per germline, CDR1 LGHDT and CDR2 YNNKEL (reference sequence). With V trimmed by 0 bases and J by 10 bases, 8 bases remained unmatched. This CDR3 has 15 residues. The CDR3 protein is CASSQDGLAGQEQFF. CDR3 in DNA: TGTGCCAGCAGCCAAGATGGGCTAGCGGGCCAAGAGCAGTTCTTC.

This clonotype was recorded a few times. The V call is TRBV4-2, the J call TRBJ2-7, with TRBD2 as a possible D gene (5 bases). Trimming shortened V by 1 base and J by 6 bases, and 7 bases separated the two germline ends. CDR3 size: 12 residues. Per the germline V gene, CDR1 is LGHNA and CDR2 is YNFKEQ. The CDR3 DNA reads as TGTGCCAGCAGCCAAGTGAGCGGCGAGCAGTACTTC. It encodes CASSQVSGEQYF.

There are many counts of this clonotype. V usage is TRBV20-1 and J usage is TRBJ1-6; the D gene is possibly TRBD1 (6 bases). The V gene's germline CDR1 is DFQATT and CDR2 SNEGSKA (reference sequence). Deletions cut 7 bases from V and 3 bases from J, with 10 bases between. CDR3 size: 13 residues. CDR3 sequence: CSVTDSYNSPLHF. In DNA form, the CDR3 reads TGCAGTGTTACGGACAGCTATAATTCACCCCTCCACTTT.

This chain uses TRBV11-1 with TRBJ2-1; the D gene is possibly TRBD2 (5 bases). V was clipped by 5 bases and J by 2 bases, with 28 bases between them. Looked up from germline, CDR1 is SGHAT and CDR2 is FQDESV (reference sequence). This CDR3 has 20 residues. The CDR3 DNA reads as TGTGCCAGCAGCCCGCCTAGAGGCCCGGAGGTTCGGTTCCCCTACAATGAGCAGTTCTTC. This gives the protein CASSPPRGPEVRFPYNEQFF.

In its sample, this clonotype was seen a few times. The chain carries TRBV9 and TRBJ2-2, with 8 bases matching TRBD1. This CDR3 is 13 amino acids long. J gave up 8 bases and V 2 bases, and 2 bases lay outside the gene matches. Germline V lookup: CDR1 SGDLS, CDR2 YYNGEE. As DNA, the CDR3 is TGTGCCAGCAGCGTGGACAGGGAGGGGGAGCTGTTTTTT. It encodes CASSVDREGELFF.

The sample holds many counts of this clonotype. This CDR3 reads CASSLAPSGGAQETQYF. In DNA, the CDR3 is TGCGCCAGCAGCTTGGCCCCTAGCGGGGGGGCTCAAGAGACCCAGTACTTC. V gene TRBV5-1 combines with J gene TRBJ2-5; the match to TRBD2 covers 12 bases. Germline V CDR1 and CDR2: SGHRS, YFSETQ. This CDR3 spans 17 amino acids. The trim removed 0 bases at V and 2 bases at J, leaving 5 bases unmatched.

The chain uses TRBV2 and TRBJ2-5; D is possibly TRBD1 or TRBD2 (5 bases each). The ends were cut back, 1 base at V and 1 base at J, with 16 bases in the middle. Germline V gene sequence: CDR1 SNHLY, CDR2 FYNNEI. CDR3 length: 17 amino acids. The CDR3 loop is CASSEVGISGLQETQYF. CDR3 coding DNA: TGTGCCAGCAGTGAAGTCGGGATATCAGGGCTCCAAGAGACCCAGTACTTC.

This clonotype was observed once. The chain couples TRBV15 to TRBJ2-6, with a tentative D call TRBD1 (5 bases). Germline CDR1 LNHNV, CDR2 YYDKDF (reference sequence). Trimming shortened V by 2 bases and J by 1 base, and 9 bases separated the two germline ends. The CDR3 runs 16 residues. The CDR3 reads CATSRTPGSGANVLTF. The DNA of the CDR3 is TGTGCCACCAGCAGAACCCCAGGGTCTGGGGCCAACGTCCTGACTTTC.

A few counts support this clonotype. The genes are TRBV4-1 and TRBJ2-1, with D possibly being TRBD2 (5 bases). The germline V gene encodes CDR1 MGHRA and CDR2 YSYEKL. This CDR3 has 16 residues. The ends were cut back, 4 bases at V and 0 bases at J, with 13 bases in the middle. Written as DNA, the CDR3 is TGCGCCAGCAGCCCCCAAGGCGGGTACTCCTACAATGAGCAGTTCTTC. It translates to CASSPQGGYSYNEQFF.

The DNA for the CDR3 is TGCAGCGTTGAAACCCCTACCCCCTACAATGAGCAGTTCTTC. This encodes CSVETPTPYNEQFF. The genes are TRBV29-1 and TRBJ2-1; D is unresolved. The CDR3 length is 14 residues. Trimming took 2 bases from V and 2 from J, leaving 10 bases between them. Germline CDR1 SQVTM, CDR2 ANQGSEA.

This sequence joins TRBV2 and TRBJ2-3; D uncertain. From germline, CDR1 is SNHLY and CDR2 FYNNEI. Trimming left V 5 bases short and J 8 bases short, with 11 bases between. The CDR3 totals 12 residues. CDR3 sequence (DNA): TGTGCCAGCAGTCCCGGCGTAGTTACGCAGTATTTT. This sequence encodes CASSPGVVTQYF.

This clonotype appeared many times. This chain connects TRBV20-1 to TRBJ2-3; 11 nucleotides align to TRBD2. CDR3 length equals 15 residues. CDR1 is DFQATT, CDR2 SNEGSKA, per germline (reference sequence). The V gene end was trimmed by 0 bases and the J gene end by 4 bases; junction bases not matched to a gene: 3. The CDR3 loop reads CSARDRLAGSDTQYF. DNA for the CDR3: TGCAGTGCTAGAGATCGACTAGCGGGATCAGATACGCAGTATTTT.

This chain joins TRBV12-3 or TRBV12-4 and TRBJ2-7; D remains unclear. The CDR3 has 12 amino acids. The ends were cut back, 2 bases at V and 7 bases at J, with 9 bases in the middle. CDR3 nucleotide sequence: TGTGCCAGCAGTTTATTGTACTGGGAGCAGTACTTC. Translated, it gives CASSLLYWEQYF.

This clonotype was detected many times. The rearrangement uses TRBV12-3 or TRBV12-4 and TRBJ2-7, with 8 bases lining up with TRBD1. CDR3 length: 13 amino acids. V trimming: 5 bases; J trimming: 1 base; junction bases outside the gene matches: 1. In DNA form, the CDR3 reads TGTGCCAGCAGTCGGACAGGGTCCTACGAGCAGTACGTC. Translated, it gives CASSRTGSYEQYV.

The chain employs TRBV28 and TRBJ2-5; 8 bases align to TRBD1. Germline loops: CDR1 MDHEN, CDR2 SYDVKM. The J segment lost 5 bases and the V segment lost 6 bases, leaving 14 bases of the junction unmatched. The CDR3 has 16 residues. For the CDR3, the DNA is TGTGCCAGCAGCACCCCCGGGACAGGCGATCGGGAGACCCAGTACTTC. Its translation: CASSTPGTGDRETQYF. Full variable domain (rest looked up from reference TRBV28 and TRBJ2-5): DVKVTQSSRYLVKRTGEKVFLECVQDMDHENMFWYRQDPGLGLRLIYFSYDVKMKEKGDIPEGYSVSREKKERFSLILESASTNQTSMYLCASSTPGTGDRETQYFGPGTRLLVL.

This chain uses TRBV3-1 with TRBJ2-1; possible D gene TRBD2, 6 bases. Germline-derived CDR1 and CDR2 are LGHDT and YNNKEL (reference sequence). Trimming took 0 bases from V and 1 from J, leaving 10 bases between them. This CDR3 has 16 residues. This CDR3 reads CASSQEGGMSYNEQFF. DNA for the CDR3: TGTGCCAGCAGCCAAGAAGGCGGGATGTCCTACAATGAGCAGTTCTTC.

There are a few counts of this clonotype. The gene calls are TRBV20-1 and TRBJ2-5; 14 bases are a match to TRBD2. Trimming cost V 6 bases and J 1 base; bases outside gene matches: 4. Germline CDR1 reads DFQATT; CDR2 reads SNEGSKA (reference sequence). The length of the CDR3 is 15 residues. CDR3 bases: TGCAGTGCCTCCGGGACTAGCGGGAGCCAAGAGACCCAGTACTTC. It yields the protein CSASGTSGSQETQYF.

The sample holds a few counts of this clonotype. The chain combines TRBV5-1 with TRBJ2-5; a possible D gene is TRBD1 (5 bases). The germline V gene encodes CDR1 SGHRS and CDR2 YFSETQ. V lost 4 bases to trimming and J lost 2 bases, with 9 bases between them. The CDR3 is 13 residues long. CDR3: CASSTTVQETQYF. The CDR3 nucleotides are TGCGCCAGCAGCACGACAGTTCAAGAGACCCAGTACTTC.